These T cell receptor beta chains were read from a single sample in a study of early T cells in non-severe SARS-CoV-2 infection. In TCRdb, the 5' RACE reads were re-called with MiXCR into one record per CDR3 protein. The sample includes more than 60,000 distinct CDR3 sequences, around 4.6% seen only once; the top ten take approximately 4.9%. Input material: whole blood. The source of these receptors is an adult who was a healthcare worker with PCR-confirmed SARS-CoV-2 infection or an uninfected control (not recorded which). CDR3s leave out the opening cysteine and the closing phenylalanine or tryptophan. Fields, in order: J gene, V gene, CDR3 length, CDR3 protein.

j_gene: TRBJ2-7
v_gene: TRBV11-1
len: 12
CDR3aa: ASSPGTSGIKQY

j_gene: TRBJ2-3
v_gene: TRBV7-2
len: 12
CDR3aa: ASSQDRYTDTQY

j_gene: TRBJ1-5
v_gene: TRBV5-5
len: 13
CDR3aa: ASRLRDRGDQPQH

j_gene: TRBJ2-7
v_gene: TRBV7-2
len: 13
CDR3aa: ASSSGGQGRYEQY

j_gene: TRBJ2-1
v_gene: TRBV20-1
len: 12
CDR3aa: SGVAGQTYNEQF

j_gene: TRBJ1-5
v_gene: TRBV30
len: 12
CDR3aa: AWSVQGPNQPQH

j_gene: TRBJ1-5
v_gene: TRBV12-3/TRBV12-4
len: 12
CDR3aa: ASSGDRDDQPQH

j_gene: TRBJ2-7
v_gene: TRBV5-8
len: 18
CDR3aa: ASRRFSGLAGGITPYEQY

j_gene: TRBJ1-6
v_gene: TRBV3-1
len: 13
CDR3aa: ASSQDWRGNSPLH

j_gene: TRBJ2-1
v_gene: TRBV20-1
len: 15
CDR3aa: SASGRGSQIPYNEQF

j_gene: TRBJ2-2
v_gene: TRBV12-3/TRBV12-4
len: 14
CDR3aa: ASSRLPGLNTGELF

j_gene: TRBJ1-2
v_gene: TRBV7-9
len: 11
CDR3aa: ASSLIGQYGYT

j_gene: TRBJ1-2
v_gene: TRBV7-9
len: 13
CDR3aa: ASSLATGGIAGYT

j_gene: TRBJ2-1
v_gene: TRBV4-3
len: 13
CDR3aa: ASSSGLAKYNEQF

j_gene: TRBJ2-1
v_gene: TRBV27
len: 15
CDR3aa: ASSFLGGTGETNEQF

j_gene: TRBJ2-3
v_gene: TRBV6-6
len: 15
CDR3aa: ASSYSRTSGSEDTQY

j_gene: TRBJ2-7
v_gene: TRBV28
len: 13
CDR3aa: ASSTSSGGDYEQY

j_gene: TRBJ2-1
v_gene: TRBV29-1
len: 11
CDR3aa: SGGSSSYNEQF

j_gene: TRBJ2-3
v_gene: TRBV11-1
len: 13
CDR3aa: ASSLDRGNTDTQY

j_gene: TRBJ2-2
v_gene: TRBV12-3/TRBV12-4
len: 16
CDR3aa: ASIPGLAVIPDTGELF

j_gene: TRBJ2-7
v_gene: TRBV20-1
len: 12
CDR3aa: SASGTESGHEQY

j_gene: TRBJ1-4
v_gene: TRBV30
len: 11
CDR3aa: AWRGMAGEKLF

j_gene: TRBJ1-1
v_gene: TRBV3-1
len: 10
CDR3aa: ASSQGATEAF

j_gene: TRBJ2-7
v_gene: TRBV7-9
len: 11
CDR3aa: ASTGAHSYEQY

j_gene: TRBJ2-6
v_gene: TRBV7-2
len: 13
CDR3aa: ASSLDGSGANVLT

j_gene: TRBJ1-5
v_gene: TRBV10-3
len: 13
CDR3aa: AISESAAGNQPQH

j_gene: TRBJ1-5
v_gene: TRBV19
len: 10
CDR3aa: ASSIVHQPQH

j_gene: TRBJ2-7
v_gene: TRBV20-1
len: 15
CDR3aa: SARRSSAGNPLGEQY

j_gene: TRBJ2-3
v_gene: TRBV10-3
len: 13
CDR3aa: AISPQGEIMRTQY

j_gene: TRBJ1-2
v_gene: TRBV20-1
len: 10
CDR3aa: SATGANGGYT

j_gene: TRBJ2-5
v_gene: TRBV9
len: 15
CDR3aa: ASSAGTSGRGGETQY

j_gene: TRBJ1-2
v_gene: TRBV9
len: 12
CDR3aa: ASSVLGGAYGYT

j_gene: TRBJ1-4
v_gene: TRBV29-1
len: 11
CDR3aa: SVGGATNEKLF

j_gene: TRBJ1-2
v_gene: TRBV4-2
len: 11
CDR3aa: ASSQGRNYGYT

j_gene: TRBJ1-4
v_gene: TRBV25-1
len: 11
CDR3aa: ASSEYNGEKLF

j_gene: TRBJ2-7
v_gene: TRBV4-1
len: 11
CDR3aa: ASSPATGNEQY

j_gene: TRBJ1-5
v_gene: TRBV20-1
len: 13
CDR3aa: SASRQGVGNQPQH

j_gene: TRBJ2-3
v_gene: TRBV11-2
len: 12
CDR3aa: ASSSGTAGDTQY

j_gene: TRBJ2-3
v_gene: TRBV7-2
len: 12
CDR3aa: ASSLVGGIDTQY

j_gene: TRBJ2-2
v_gene: TRBV6-2/TRBV6-3
len: 16
CDR3aa: ASTPPYGGAPDTGELF

j_gene: TRBJ2-7
v_gene: TRBV6-2/TRBV6-3
len: 15
CDR3aa: ASSYHGGGLSSYEQY

j_gene: TRBJ1-2
v_gene: TRBV6-2/TRBV6-3
len: 11
CDR3aa: ASSLGARYGYT

j_gene: TRBJ1-6
v_gene: TRBV2
len: 11
CDR3aa: ASGGEQDSPLH

j_gene: TRBJ1-2
v_gene: TRBV14
len: 14
CDR3aa: ASSQDRRQGNNGYT

j_gene: TRBJ1-4
v_gene: TRBV20-1
len: 12
CDR3aa: SARGWIPNEKLF

j_gene: TRBJ1-6
v_gene: TRBV12-3/TRBV12-4
len: 11
CDR3aa: ASSLRLFAPLH

j_gene: TRBJ2-5
v_gene: TRBV4-1
len: 14
CDR3aa: ASSQDPAFVGETQY

j_gene: TRBJ1-2
v_gene: TRBV24-1
len: 11
CDR3aa: ATKSNSNYGYT

j_gene: TRBJ1-2
v_gene: TRBV29-1
len: 11
CDR3aa: SEFDDRSGGYT

j_gene: TRBJ2-5
v_gene: TRBV7-3
len: 14
CDR3aa: ASSTTGTGGLETQY

j_gene: TRBJ2-2
v_gene: TRBV5-1
len: 14
CDR3aa: ASSENGQKNTGELF

j_gene: TRBJ2-1
v_gene: TRBV12-3/TRBV12-4
len: 10
CDR3aa: ASSTRPDEQF

j_gene: TRBJ2-7
v_gene: TRBV9
len: 12
CDR3aa: ASSVSGRNYEQY

j_gene: TRBJ1-5
v_gene: TRBV4-2
len: 15
CDR3aa: ASSQDSNTDLNQPQH

j_gene: TRBJ2-3
v_gene: TRBV28
len: 12
CDR3aa: ASSGPWGTDTQY

j_gene: TRBJ2-5
v_gene: TRBV7-3
len: 11
CDR3aa: ASSLNPTGTQY